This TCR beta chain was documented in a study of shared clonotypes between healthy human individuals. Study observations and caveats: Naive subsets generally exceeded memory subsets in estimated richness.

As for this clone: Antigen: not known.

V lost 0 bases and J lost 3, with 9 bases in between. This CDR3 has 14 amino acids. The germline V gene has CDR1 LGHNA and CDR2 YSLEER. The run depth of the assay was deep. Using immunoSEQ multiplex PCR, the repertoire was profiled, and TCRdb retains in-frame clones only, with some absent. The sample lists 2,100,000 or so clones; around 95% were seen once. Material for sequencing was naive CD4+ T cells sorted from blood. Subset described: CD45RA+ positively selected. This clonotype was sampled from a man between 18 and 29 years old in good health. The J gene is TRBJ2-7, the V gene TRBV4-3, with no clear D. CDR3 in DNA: TGCGCCAGCAGCCAAGATCTGGTGGGCTACGAGCAGTACTTC. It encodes CASSQDLVGYEQYF.